This T cell receptor (beta chain) was profiled in a study of blood T cell repertoires in COVID-19. The recovered donors of Cohort 3 showed two negative PCRs, clearance, or symptom resolution. The table came from immunoSEQ multiplex PCR; TCRdb's copy has only in-frame clones and leaves some out. The sample lists 300,000 to 450,000 clones, around 89% occurring once. V was clipped by 5 bases and J by 3 bases, with 28 bases between them. Looked up from germline, CDR1 is MNHEY and CDR2 is SMNVEV (reference sequence). CDR3 size: 19 residues. What was sequenced was PBMCs or T cells enriched from blood (not recorded which). The genes are TRBV27 and TRBJ1-2, with TRBD1 as a possible D gene (6 bases). The TCR sequence derives from a woman aged 18-35 years who had recovered from COVID-19. The CDR3 DNA sequence: TGTGCCAGCAGTCTCAACCCCGCTGGACAGTACCTCCGGGACTATGGCTACACCTTC. Translation: CASSLNPAGQYLRDYGYTF.